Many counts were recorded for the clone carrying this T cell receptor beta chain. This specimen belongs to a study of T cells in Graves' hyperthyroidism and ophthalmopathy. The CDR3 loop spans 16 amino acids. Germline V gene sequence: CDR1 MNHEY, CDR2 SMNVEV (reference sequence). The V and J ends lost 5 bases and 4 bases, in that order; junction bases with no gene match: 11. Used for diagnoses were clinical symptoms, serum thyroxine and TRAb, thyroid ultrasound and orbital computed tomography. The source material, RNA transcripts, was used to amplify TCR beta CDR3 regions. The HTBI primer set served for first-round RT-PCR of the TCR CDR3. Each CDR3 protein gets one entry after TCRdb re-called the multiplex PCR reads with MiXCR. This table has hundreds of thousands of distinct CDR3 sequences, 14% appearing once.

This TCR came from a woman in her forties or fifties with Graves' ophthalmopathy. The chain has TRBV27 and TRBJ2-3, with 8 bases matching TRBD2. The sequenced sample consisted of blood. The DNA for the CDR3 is TGTGCCAGCAGTCCCTCAGCGGGAGAGGGCTCAGATACGCAGTATTTT. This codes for CASSPSAGEGSDTQYF.